Sequencing of this T cell receptor (beta chain) was carried out in a study of CD8 T cells in Susac syndrome (dated 2019 in TCRdb). For the study in its entirety: Among the Susac syndrome patients who were sequenced, clinically active disease was present in 5 or 6 and clinical remission was observed in fewer than 10. Susac syndrome patients were therapy-naive, on corticosteroids (some also receiving IVIg), or on IVIg alone at blood withdrawal. The study used repertoire sequencing to test whether antigen drove CD8+ T cell activation and differentiation in Susac syndrome. Clonality of the CD8+ T cell repertoire was compared between roughly twelve healthy donors, approximately 14 Susac syndrome patients and roughly 16 multiple sclerosis patients. Overall study outcomes, separate from this receptor: Susac syndrome CD8+ repertoires showed clonal expansion, highest in CD8+ TEMRA cells and greater in clinically active than remitting patients. The number of individuals in the TCR sequencing and HLA analysis was recognized as being relatively small. In the total CD8+ and CD8+ TEMRA repertoires, over 15 and five Susac-specific public clones, respectively, were identified.

Peripheral blood CD8+ and CD4+ T cells from healthy donors, Susac syndrome patients and multiple sclerosis patients were profiled by high-throughput TCR beta sequencing. The Susac syndrome patients fulfilled recently defined diagnostic criteria for definite or probable disease. Bulk CD8+ and CD4+ T cells were purified by magnetic negative isolation, whereas CD8+ TEMRA cells were enriched by FACS. Blood was drawn into EDTA tubes, processed within 24 hours, and PBMCs were isolated by density gradient centrifugation. PBMCs intended for TCR sequencing were frozen in liquid nitrogen and were later thawed in a 37 degrees C water bath. A purity of at least 90% was achieved for sorted or isolated CD4+, CD8+ and CD8+ TEMRA cells. Concerning this clonotype itself: Its antigen is currently not known. Base qualities are not at hand, and no much larger clone is one base apart.

RNA was extracted with the RNeasy kit and about 0.5 to 1 ug was reverse transcribed using random hexamers. The immunoSEQ multiplex PCR assay, which covers 54 Vbeta and 13 Jbeta segments, was used to amplify TCR beta CDR3 regions. PCR amplification bias was corrected by using a synthetic template baseline for primer optimization and computational correction. Per the original workflow: Reads were assigned to V, D and J genes according to IMGT and analyzed in immunoSEQ Analyzer, with only productive sequences retained. Clonality was calculated as one minus the Shannon entropy normalized by log2 of the number of productive unique sequences. Public and private clones were assessed among the 100 most prevalent clones of each patient and control. Susac-specific clones were defined as absent from healthy and MS cohorts, 850 to 1,300 published viral clones and other ImmuneACCESS disease sequences. TCRdb reprocessed the public reads (quality trimming at Q25 with fastp, clone calling with MiXCR) and kept in-frame beta chains. Duplicate CDR3 protein sequences are folded into a single record with the most common DNA and genes. For this entry, the V and J calls and clone size follow TCRdb and not the study's own pipeline. Present in this sample are approximately 120,000 distinct CDR3 sequences, around 94% of which were seen just once. 0.2% to 0.25% of the sample goes to the ten largest clones.

The sequence was obtained from a human donor with Susac syndrome. Sequenced material: CD8+ T cells from PBMCs.

The CDR3 is CASSLAPFGQGESAGEKLFF. The nucleotides read TGTGCCAGCAGTTTAGCACCCTTCGGTCAGGGGGAATCGGCGGGTGAAAAACTGTTTTTT. In this chain, TRBV12-3 or TRBV12-4 is recombined with TRBJ1-4; TRBD1 agrees with 7 junctional bases. Trimming takes 0 bases off V and 7 bases off J; junction bases not matched to a gene: 20. The CDR3 holds 20 amino acids from the cysteine to the phenylalanine. Of the read, only the CDR3 DNA is kept; its 60 bases are in frame from base 1.